The 12 T cell receptor beta chains below were found in one sample sequenced in a study of T cell changes during pregnancy in multiple sclerosis. Profiled with immunoSEQ multiplex PCR; TCRdb holds only in-frame clones, not every one. The table records approximately 60,000 clones, around 92% of them present only once. This specimen was CD4+ T cells from peripheral blood mononuclear cells, taken in the second trimester of pregnancy. These receptors were taken from a female donor with multiple sclerosis, enrolled in a pregnancy study.

The chain is built from TRBV2 and TRBJ2-1, with D tentatively TRBD2 (5 bases). The CDR3 has 11 residues. Trimming left V 5 bases short and J 8 bases short, with 7 bases between. CDR1 is SNHLY, CDR2 FYNNEI, per germline. The CDR3 DNA reads as TGTGCCAGCAGTATTAGCGATGAGCAGTTCTTC. Translation: CASSISDEQFF. The whole variable domain, remainder taken from reference TRBV2 and TRBJ2-1, is EPEVTQTPSHQVTQMGQEVILRCVPISNHLYFYWYRQILGQKVEFLVSFYNNEISEKSEIFDDQFSVERPDGSNFTLKIRSTKLEDSAMYFCASSISDEQFFGPGTRLTVL.

The rearrangement uses TRBV7-8 and TRBJ2-1, with D possibly being TRBD2 (5 bases). CDR1 and CDR2 from the germline V gene are SGHVS and FQNEAQ. Trimming cost V 4 bases and J 10 bases, with 14 bases left between them. This CDR3 region has 13 residues. The CDR3 reads CASSSPMREEQFF. CDR3 DNA sequence: TGTGCCAGCAGCTCTCCGATGAGGGAGGAGCAGTTCTTC.

The chain combines TRBV18 with TRBJ2-3; D ambiguous. Looked up from germline, CDR1 is KGHSH and CDR2 is LQKENI. The CDR3 extends over 14 amino acids. Trimming removed 6 bases from V and 0 bases from J, with 10 bases in between. As DNA, the CDR3 is TGTGCCAGCTCCCCTCTCGTTAGCACAGATACGCAGTATTTT. It specifies CASSPLVSTDTQYF. Combining the CDR3 with reference TRBV18 and TRBJ2-3 gives the whole variable domain NAGVMQNPRHLVRRRGQEARLRCSPMKGHSHVYWYRQLPEEGLKFMVYLQKENIIDESGMPKERFSAEFPKEGPSILRIQQVVRGDSAAYFCASSPLVSTDTQYFGPGTRLTVL.

This chain uses TRBV7-8 with TRBJ1-5, with D perhaps matching TRBD1 (6 bases). The length of the CDR3 is 16 residues. Deletions cut 5 bases from V and 6 bases from J, with 20 bases between. Germline V lookup: CDR1 SGHVS, CDR2 FQNEAQ. The chain's CDR3 is CASSPEFPIRGQPQHF. Written as DNA, the CDR3 is TGTGCCAGCAGCCCAGAATTCCCAATCAGGGGTCAGCCCCAGCATTTT. The variable domain in full, completed from reference TRBV7-8 and TRBJ1-5, reads GAGVSQSPRYKVAKRGQDVALRCDPISGHVSLFWYQQALGQGPEFLTYFQNEAQLDKSGLPSDRFFAERPEGSVSTLKIQRTQQEDSAVYLCASSPEFPIRGQPQHFGDGTRLSIL.

The rearrangement joins TRBV30 to TRBJ2-5, with D tentatively TRBD1 (5 bases). The CDR3 length is 12 residues. Germline loops: CDR1 GTSNPN, CDR2 SVGIG (reference sequence). V was trimmed by 5 bases and J by 5 bases, leaving 12 bases between them. CDR3 bases: TGTGCCTGGGGAAGGGGCTGGGAGACCCAGTACTTC. Its translation: CAWGRGWETQYF.

V usage is TRBV7-2 and J usage is TRBJ2-7, with TRBD2 matching 10 bases. V lost 6 bases to trimming and J lost 2 bases; unmatched junction nucleotides: 7. Germline CDR1 and CDR2: SGHTA and FQGNSA. The CDR3 covers 15 residues. In DNA, the CDR3 is TGTGCCAGCAGTTTCTTAGCGGGGGGTACCTACGAGCAGTACTTC. Translating gives CASSFLAGGTYEQYF.

The chain has TRBV28 and TRBJ2-1, with 8 nucleotides matching TRBD2. CDR1 and CDR2 from the germline V gene are MDHEN and SYDVKM. V shed 4 bases, J shed 2 bases, and the junction held 10 bases outside the gene matches. The CDR3 is 17 amino acids. The CDR3 DNA reads as TGTGCCAGCAGTTCTCCCGCGGGGGGCCGACCCTACAATGAGCAGTTCTTC. Residues: CASSSPAGGRPYNEQFF. Full variable domain (outside the CDR3, taken from reference TRBV28 and TRBJ2-1): DVKVTQSSRYLVKRTGEKVFLECVQDMDHENMFWYRQDPGLGLRLIYFSYDVKMKEKGDIPEGYSVSREKKERFSLILESASTNQTSMYLCASSSPAGGRPYNEQFFGPGTRLTVL.

The chain combines TRBV20-1 with TRBJ2-7; D is unclear. CDR1 is DFQATT, CDR2 SNEGSKA, per germline (reference sequence). The CDR3 runs to 11 residues. Trimming pared 6 bases from V and 6 bases from J, leaving 12 bases between. The CDR3 nucleotides are TGCAGTGCCGCATACCTTAGCGAGCAGTACTTC. Its translation is CSAAYLSEQYF.

V gene TRBV5-1 combines with J gene TRBJ1-5; 7 positions agree with TRBD1. This CDR3 has 13 residues. V gave up 0 bases and J gave up 7 bases; unmatched junction bases: 1. From germline, CDR1 is SGHRS and CDR2 YFSETQ. The DNA of the CDR3 is TGCGCCAGCAGCTTGGCAGGGGGGCAGCCCCAGCATTTT. Translated, it gives CASSLAGGQPQHF.

The rearrangement uses TRBV18 and TRBJ1-5; D uncertain. Trimming left V 4 bases short and J 3 bases short, with 7 bases between. Germline V gene lookup returns CDR1 KGHSH and CDR2 LQKENI. The length of the CDR3 is 13 residues. The CDR3 bases are TGTGCCAGCTCACTCGAACACAATCAGCCCCAGCATTTT. It encodes CASSLEHNQPQHF.

This chain connects TRBV7-6 to TRBJ2-1; 7 positions agree with TRBD2. The germline CDR1 and CDR2 sequences are SGHVS and FNYEAQ. The CDR3 consists of 18 residues. After removal of 2 bases from V and 0 bases from J, the junction contained 10 bases not matched to a gene. The CDR3 loop is CASSLWGRDGSSYNEQFF. The CDR3 DNA is TGTGCCAGCAGCTTATGGGGGAGGGACGGCAGCTCCTACAATGAGCAGTTCTTC. The whole variable domain, filled in from reference TRBV7-6 and TRBJ2-1, reads GAGVSQSPRYKVTKRGQDVALRCDPISGHVSLYWYRQALGQGPEFLTYFNYEAQQDKSGLPNDRFSAERPEGSISTLTIQRTEQRDSAMYRCASSLWGRDGSSYNEQFFGPGTRLTVL.

This sequence joins TRBV19 and TRBJ1-4; D not certain. The CDR3 spans 14 residues. Germline values: CDR1 LNHDA, CDR2 SQIVND (reference sequence). Trimming shortened V by 3 bases and J by 6 bases, and 11 bases separated the two germline ends. The CDR3 loop reads CASSIASGYEKLFF. In DNA form, the CDR3 reads TGTGCCAGTAGTATCGCCAGTGGTTATGAAAAACTGTTTTTT.